These 28 T cell receptor beta chains were sequenced from one sample in a study of follicular helper T cells after annual influenza vaccination. Libraries were prepared by immunoSEQ multiplex PCR; TCRdb keeps only in-frame clonotypes and omits some of them. Among 9,500 to 12,000 clones listed, 81% were seen once. The time point: 2015-2016 season, pre-vaccination. Here the sequenced sample was CXCR5+ CD38- circulating T follicular helper cells from blood, taken on the day of influenza vaccination. Subset described: circulating Tfh, non-naive CD4+CXCR5+PD-1+ (ICOS+CD38+ or ICOS-CD38-). These TCRs come from an adult who received the influenza vaccine.

Here the CDR3 reads CASSLTDTQYF. Written as DNA, the CDR3 is TGTGCCAGCTCATTAACAGATACGCAGTATTTT. V usage is TRBV18 and J usage is TRBJ2-3; D remains ambiguous. Trimming removed 5 bases from V and 3 bases from J, with 3 bases in between. The CDR3 runs 11 residues. Germline CDR1 reads KGHSH; CDR2 reads LQKENI.

CDR3 coding DNA: TGTGCCAGCAGCCAAGGCTCAGAGGGGCAGACCCAGTACTTC. Its translation is CASSQGSEGQTQYF. This chain joins TRBV4-2 and TRBJ2-5; D is perhaps TRBD1 or TRBD2 (5 bases each). Looked up from germline, CDR1 is LGHNA and CDR2 is YNFKEQ. This CDR3 comprises 14 residues. The V end lost 1 base, the J end lost 6 bases, and 12 bases lay between the germline ends.

To note about this clone: The junction departs from germline at one end; a sequencing error may be responsible. The chain has TRBV28 and TRBJ2-7; TRBD2 matches 12 bases. Germline CDR1 and CDR2: MDHEN and SYDVKM. The length of the CDR3 is 15 residues. CDR3 in DNA: TGTGCCAGCAGCAAACTAGCGGGGGGTCCCTACGCGCAGTACTTC. Translating it yields CASSKLAGGPYAQYF.

The rearrangement links TRBV7-8 to TRBJ1-5; no reliable D call. The length of the CDR3 is 16 residues. Trimming left V 5 bases short and J 0 bases short, with 14 bases between. The germline V gene has CDR1 SGHVS and CDR2 FQNEAQ. CDR3 amino acids: CASSLLGSSSNQPQHF. The DNA for the CDR3 is TGTGCCAGCAGCCTCTTGGGTTCTAGTAGCAATCAGCCCCAGCATTTT.

The V call is TRBV28, the J call TRBJ1-2, with D tentatively TRBD1 (5 bases). The CDR3 has 15 residues. V gave up 5 bases and J gave up 3 bases, with 16 bases separating them. CDR1 is MDHEN, CDR2 SYDVKM, per germline. The CDR3 loop reads CASSRINRPDYGYTF. DNA for the CDR3: TGTGCCAGCAGTCGAATCAACAGGCCCGACTATGGCTACACCTTC.

The chain carries TRBV27 and TRBJ1-1; D ambiguous. The CDR3 is 13 residues long. Germline lookup yields CDR1 MNHEY and CDR2 SMNVEV (reference sequence). V dropped 2 bases and J dropped 5 bases, with 9 bases sitting between them. CDR3 sequence reads: CASSLKSETEAFF. The DNA for the CDR3 is TGTGCCAGCAGTTTAAAGTCAGAAACTGAAGCTTTCTTT.

V gene TRBV12-5 combines with J gene TRBJ1-2, with a tentative D call TRBD1 (5 bases). The germline V gene has CDR1 LGHNT and CDR2 FRNRAP. Trimming pared 9 bases from V and 4 bases from J, leaving 15 bases between. This CDR3 spans 13 amino acids. CDR3 nucleotide sequence: TGTGCTAGCAGCATCGGGGCCAGCTATGGCTACACCTTC. Translating gives CASSIGASYGYTF.

This clone was picked up a small number of times. This chain uses TRBV7-2 with TRBJ2-7, with TRBD1 matching over 8 bases. Germline CDR1 is SGHTA and CDR2 is FQGNSA. V was pared by 6 bases and J by 6 bases, with 7 bases of the junction left unmatched. This CDR3 comprises 13 residues. The CDR3 nucleotides are TGTGCCAGCAGTTCGAGCACAGGGGGCGAGCAGTACTTC. It yields the protein CASSSSTGGEQYF.

The J gene is TRBJ2-7, the V gene TRBV5-1; 9 bases map to TRBD1. Germline loops: CDR1 SGHRS, CDR2 YFSETQ. V lost 5 bases to trimming and J lost 3 bases; unmatched junction nucleotides: 6. The CDR3 is 14 amino acids. CDR3 loop: CASRITGGIYEQYF. CDR3 nucleotide sequence: TGCGCCAGCAGAATAACAGGGGGCATCTACGAGCAGTACTTC.

This clone was counted a few times. V is TRBV5-1 and J is TRBJ2-7; TRBD2 matches at 7 bases. The germline V gene has CDR1 SGHRS and CDR2 YFSETQ. The trim removed 5 bases at V and 3 bases at J, leaving 5 bases unmatched. The CDR3 covers 13 residues. The CDR3 reads CASRPGGGYEQYF. CDR3 nucleotides: TGCGCCAGCAGACCGGGGGGAGGCTACGAGCAGTACTTC.

This chain connects TRBV19 to TRBJ2-5, with D perhaps matching TRBD1 (6 bases). This CDR3 contains 16 residues. V lost 0 bases and J 7 bases, leaving 18 bases between the germline ends. Germline CDR1 LNHDA, CDR2 SQIVND (reference sequence). In DNA form, the CDR3 reads TGTGCCAGTAGTATAGATCGACAGGCCCTAGGGGGGACCCAGTACTTC. Its translation is CASSIDRQALGGTQYF.

The chain carries TRBV7-2 and TRBJ2-1; 7 bases fit TRBD2. The CDR3 runs 15 residues. In germline, CDR1 is SGHTA, CDR2 FQGNSA. Trimming removed 4 bases from V and 5 bases from J; junction bases left unmatched: 8. The CDR3 region is CASSYSGGSHNEQFF. CDR3 DNA: TGTGCCAGCAGCTACTCGGGAGGATCCCACAATGAGCAGTTCTTC.

The CDR3 spells CASSLYQGDTEAFF. The CDR3 bases are TGTGCCAGCAGCCTCTACCAGGGGGACACTGAAGCTTTCTTT. V usage is TRBV6-1 and J usage is TRBJ1-1; TRBD1 matches 7 bases. The CDR3 has 14 residues. Germline CDR1 is MNHNS and CDR2 is SASEGT. Trimming took 6 bases from V and 3 from J; bases not matched to a gene: 7.

J is TRBJ2-2 and V is TRBV6-1, with D hard to call. CDR3 length: 13 residues. Looked up from germline, CDR1 is MNHNS and CDR2 is SASEGT. V gave up 6 bases and J gave up 4 bases, with 9 bases separating them. The DNA for the CDR3 is TGTGCCAGCAGGACGGCAGGCACCGGGGAGCTGTTTTTT. Translated: CASRTAGTGELFF.

The chain joins TRBV9 to TRBJ1-5; no firm D call. The length of the CDR3 is 16 residues. Germline V gives CDR1 SGDLS, CDR2 YYNGEE. With 5 bases removed from V and 9 bases from J, the gap between germline ends came to 24 bases. The DNA of the CDR3 is TGTGCCAGCAGACATCCTCACAGCTTATTATGGGGGCCCCAGCATTTT. Encoded protein: CASRHPHSLLWGPQHF.

The chain combines TRBV7-8 with TRBJ2-2, with a possible D match to TRBD2 (6 bases). The CDR3 has 15 amino acids. The germline V gene has CDR1 SGHVS and CDR2 FQNEAQ. Trimming removed 1 base at V and 4 bases at J, with 10 bases between. The DNA for the CDR3 is TGTGCCAGCAGCTTAGGCGGGGCGGGCACCGGGGAGCTGTTTTTT. This encodes CASSLGGAGTGELFF. Together with reference TRBV7-8 and TRBJ2-2, the CDR3 gives the full variable domain: GAGVSQSPRYKVAKRGQDVALRCDPISGHVSLFWYQQALGQGPEFLTYFQNEAQLDKSGLPSDRFFAERPEGSVSTLKIQRTQQEDSAVYLCASSLGGAGTGELFFGEGSRLTVL.

CDR3 loop: CASSPGHQETQYF. Written as DNA, the CDR3 is TGCGCCAGCAGCCCGGGCCACCAAGAGACCCAGTACTTC. The rearrangement joins TRBV4-1 to TRBJ2-5; D is ambiguous. The length of the CDR3 is 13 residues. Between the trimmed V and J ends, which lost 4 bases and 0 bases, there was a span of 6 bases. Germline lookup yields CDR1 MGHRA and CDR2 YSYEKL.

This sequence joins TRBV28 and TRBJ2-7; D may correspond to TRBD1 or TRBD2 (5 bases each). This CDR3 region has 13 residues. Germline CDR1 is MDHEN and CDR2 is SYDVKM. Trimming took off 3 bases at V and 1 base at J, with 7 bases between the two ends. Written as DNA, the CDR3 is TGTGCCAGCAGTTTTGGGGGATCCTACGAGCAGTACTTC. Amino acid sequence: CASSFGGSYEQYF.

The chain has TRBV29-1 and TRBJ1-1; D is possibly TRBD1 (6 bases). Trimming shortened V by 3 bases and J by 2 bases, and 7 bases separated the two germline ends. In germline, CDR1 is SQVTM, CDR2 ANQGSEA. This CDR3 has 12 amino acids. This CDR3 reads CSVETGNTEAFF. CDR3 bases: TGCAGCGTTGAGACAGGTAACACTGAAGCTTTCTTT.

This clone is a singleton in its sample. CDR3 region: CASTPSGMRNTEAFF. The CDR3 bases are TGTGCCAGCACCCCATCCGGGATGCGGAACACTGAAGCTTTCTTT. This sequence joins TRBV28 and TRBJ1-1; no clear D. CDR1 and CDR2 (germline): MDHEN, SYDVKM. The ends were cut back, 7 bases at V and 1 base at J, with 16 bases in the middle. The CDR3 sequence is 15 residues long.

The V gene is TRBV6-6, the J gene TRBJ2-7; 7 bases are shared with TRBD1. Germline lookup yields CDR1 MNHNY and CDR2 SVGAGI (reference sequence). J lost 5 bases, V lost 6 bases, and 13 bases had no gene match. The length of the CDR3 is 15 residues. The CDR3 DNA sequence: TGTGCCAGCAGCCCCCGACAGGGAAACACGCACGAGCAGTACTTC. It is translated as CASSPRQGNTHEQYF.

The rearrangement uses TRBV18 and TRBJ1-1; unclear D gene. The CDR3 is made up of 13 amino acids. The germline gives CDR1 KGHSH, CDR2 LQKENI. With 3 bases removed from V and 2 bases from J, the gap between germline ends came to 7 bases. In DNA, the CDR3 is TGTGCCAGCTCACCGGCCTTAAACACTGAAGCTTTCTTT. It yields the protein CASSPALNTEAFF.

This clone came up a few times. The chain combines TRBV5-6 with TRBJ1-2; D gene uncertain. CDR3 length: 15 residues. Between the trimmed V and J ends, which lost 5 bases and 3 bases, there was a span of 17 bases. CDR1 is SGHDT, CDR2 YYEEEE, per germline. The CDR3 region has the DNA TGTGCCAGCAGTGTTGACCCTCCGCTTTACTATGGCTACACCTTC. It encodes CASSVDPPLYYGYTF.

Within the sample, this clone is medium-sized (0.01 to 0.1%). The rearrangement joins TRBV19 to TRBJ1-5; maybe TRBD1 (5 bases). The CDR3 covers 14 residues. V was clipped by 8 bases and J by 5 bases, with 16 bases between them. Germline V gene data show CDR1 as LNHDA and CDR2 as SQIVND (reference sequence). CDR3 protein: CASGDSGTDQPQHF. Written as DNA, the CDR3 is TGTGCCAGTGGGGATTCAGGGACTGATCAGCCCCAGCATTTT.

CDR3 sequence reads: CASSLRGQGLNTEAFF. The CDR3 DNA follows: TGTGCCAGCAGCCTCCGGGGTCAGGGGTTGAACACTGAAGCTTTCTTT. This chain joins TRBV7-8 and TRBJ1-1; the D gene is possibly TRBD1 (6 bases). Trimming took 5 bases from V and 0 from J, leaving 16 bases between them. The CDR3 has 16 residues. CDR1 and CDR2 (germline): SGHVS, FQNEAQ. Full variable domain (remainder filled in from reference TRBV7-8 and TRBJ1-1): GAGVSQSPRYKVAKRGQDVALRCDPISGHVSLFWYQQALGQGPEFLTYFQNEAQLDKSGLPSDRFFAERPEGSVSTLKIQRTQQEDSAVYLCASSLRGQGLNTEAFFGQGTRLTVV.

The V call is TRBV6-5, the J call TRBJ1-2, with a possible D match to TRBD1 (5 bases). The germline CDR1 and CDR2 sequences are MNHEY and SVGAGI. CDR3 length equals 14 residues. The V and J ends lost 5 bases and 8 bases respectively, with 18 bases between them. This chain's CDR3 is CASSTRDGPRGYTF. Here the CDR3 DNA reads TGTGCCAGCAGTACCCGGGACGGCCCTCGGGGCTACACCTTC.

The CDR3 region is CASSLNTASTDTQYF. The CDR3, as DNA: TGTGCCAGCAGCTTAAATACCGCTAGCACAGATACGCAGTATTTT. V usage is TRBV13 and J usage is TRBJ2-3; D remains unclear. Per germline, CDR1 PRHDT and CDR2 FYEKMQ (reference sequence). V lost 2 bases, J lost 0 bases, and 9 bases lay in between. CDR3 size: 15 residues.

The rearrangement joins TRBV11-2 to TRBJ1-2; no firm D call. Germline V gene data show CDR1 as SGHAT and CDR2 as FQNNGV. The CDR3 contains 13 residues. The ends were cut back, 0 bases at V and 4 bases at J, with 6 bases in the middle. Written as DNA, the CDR3 is TGTGCCAGCAGCTTAGACACCAGCTATGGCTACACCTTC. As protein: CASSLDTSYGYTF.